This T cell receptor (beta chain) came from a study of cytomegalovirus exposure and HLA in healthy donors. Trimming stripped 2 bases from V and 9 bases from J, with 14 bases between. The germline V gene encodes CDR1 SGHTA and CDR2 FQGNSA. The CDR3 totals 14 residues. PCR primers comprised 60 Vbeta and 13 Jbeta primers. Generated by immunoSEQ multiplex PCR, the TCRdb table keeps only in-frame clones and is missing some. This table holds some 130,000 clones, around three quarters found once. For this clone: Its antigen is undetermined.

Study-wide points: In the analysis, some V segments, TRBV6-2 and TRBV6-3 included, were excluded as indistinguishable. Later analysis suggested most CMV-associated TCR beta chains were HLA-restricted. In an earlier analysis, productive rearrangement rates for most beta V segments clustered near 87% or 30%.

The clonotype comes from a woman aged 45-65 years in good health and CMV-seronegative. The chain combines TRBV7-2 with TRBJ2-1; D gene ambiguous. Sequencing was carried out using PBMCs. In DNA, the CDR3 is TGTGCCAGCAGCTTATATACTACCGCTCTTGAGCAGTTCTTC. This gives the protein CASSLYTTALEQFF.